A single sample gave rise to the 24 T cell receptor beta chains below, sequenced in a study of blood T cell repertoires in COVID-19 (dated by TCRdb to 2020 to 2021). The protocol used for the library was the immunoSEQ multiplex PCR assay. TCRdb mirrors the immuneACCESS table, restricted to in-frame sequences. Some clones are absent from its copies; in checked studies, under half trace to an unresolved V gene, and the reason for the others is unknown. For this sample there are 30,000 or so clones; approximately 90% appear just once. Together, the top ten hold about 4.9% of the sample. The sequenced material came from peripheral blood. These receptors originate from a human donor in a cohort sampled during active COVID-19.

The chain recombines TRBV11-2 with TRBJ1-1; TRBD1 is a possible D gene (5 bases). V was cut by 2 bases and J by 1 base, with 5 bases left in between. Germline V gives CDR1 SGHAT, CDR2 FQNNGV. The CDR3 has 13 amino acids. CDR3 amino acids: CASSLTGNTEAFF. CDR3 sequence (DNA): TGTGCCAGCAGCTTAACAGGGAACACTGAAGCTTTCTTT.

This clone has only one observation. The chain joins TRBV7-9 to TRBJ2-3; no definite D call. The CDR3 totals 13 residues. With 3 bases removed from V and 3 bases from J, the gap between germline ends came to 7 bases. Germline CDR1 is SEHNR and CDR2 is FQNEAQ (reference sequence). The CDR3 DNA reads TGTGCCAGCAGCTTGCGACAAACAGATACGCAGTATTTT. Its translation: CASSLRQTDTQYF.

The gene calls are TRBV19 and TRBJ2-2, with TRBD1 matching over 8 bases. Germline CDR1 and CDR2: LNHDA and SQIVND (reference sequence). The CDR3 consists of 15 residues. The V gene end was trimmed by 7 bases and the J gene end by 5 bases; junction bases not matched to a gene: 9. CDR3: CASNPTGAGTGELFF. The CDR3, as DNA: TGTGCCAGTAATCCGACAGGGGCCGGAACCGGGGAGCTGTTTTTT.

This clone was observed once. The chain is built from TRBV7-2 and TRBJ1-4; D perhaps matches TRBD1 (6 bases). This CDR3 comprises 17 residues. V was trimmed by 5 bases and J by 7 bases, leaving 23 bases between them. In germline, CDR1 is SGHTA, CDR2 FQGNSA. CDR3 nucleotides: TGTGCCAGCAGCCCGGACAGCAATGGGTTGGTGTCTGAAAAACTGTTTTTT. This codes for CASSPDSNGLVSEKLFF.

This chain connects TRBV28 to TRBJ2-7; D is undetermined. CDR3 length equals 12 residues. CDR1 and CDR2 from the germline V gene are MDHEN and SYDVKM. The V gene lost 4 bases and the J gene lost 6 bases, with 10 bases spanning the gap. CDR3: CASSSSPSEQYV. The CDR3 DNA sequence: TGTGCCAGCAGTTCCTCCCCCTCCGAGCAGTACGTC.

This clone was detected only once. The chain couples TRBV6-2 or TRBV6-3 to TRBJ2-7, with D possibly being TRBD2 (6 bases). Trimming shortened V by 2 bases and J by 3 bases, and 14 bases separated the two germline ends. Germline CDR1 is MNHEY and CDR2 is SVGEGT. The CDR3 covers 15 residues. The CDR3 DNA is TGTGCCAGCAGTTACGCGGGACTCGGGATCTACGAGCAGTACGTC. Translated, it gives CASSYAGLGIYEQYV.

V usage is TRBV10-2 and J usage is TRBJ2-1, with 7 bases matching TRBD2. Germline assignment: CDR1 WSHSY and CDR2 SAAADI. The CDR3 has 14 amino acids. The trim removed 0 bases at V and 6 bases at J, leaving 2 bases unmatched. CDR3 loop: CASSESGTINEQFF. CDR3 coding DNA: TGCGCCAGCAGTGAGTCAGGGACTATCAATGAGCAGTTCTTC.

The rearrangement uses TRBV29-1 and TRBJ1-2, with D possibly being TRBD1 (5 bases). The CDR3 loop spans 19 amino acids. Germline lookup yields CDR1 SQVTM and CDR2 ANQGSEA. With 0 bases removed from V and 4 bases from J, the gap between germline ends came to 27 bases. The CDR3, as DNA: TGCAGCGTTGAAGATTCCGACCGGTTGGGCCCGGGGGGGGTCTATGGCTACACCTTC. This translates into CSVEDSDRLGPGGVYGYTF.

The table lists this clone with a few counts. The genes are TRBV4-1 and TRBJ1-5, with 10 bases fitting TRBD1. Germline V CDR1 and CDR2: MGHRA, YSYEKL. The V gene end was trimmed by 4 bases and the J gene end by 0 bases; junction bases not matched to a gene: 12. This CDR3 region has 19 residues. The chain's CDR3 is CASSRRGTGAEYSNQPQHF. Here the CDR3 DNA reads TGCGCCAGCAGCCGTCGGGGGACAGGGGCCGAATATAGCAATCAGCCCCAGCATTTT.

This clone appeared once. The chain employs TRBV20-1 and TRBJ2-1; D may be TRBD2 (5 bases). Trimming stripped 6 bases from V and 7 bases from J, with 10 bases between. This CDR3 region has 11 residues. Germline V gene data show CDR1 as DFQATT and CDR2 as SNEGSKA (reference sequence). The CDR3 region is CSAELANEQFF. For the CDR3, the DNA is TGCAGTGCCGAATTAGCGAATGAGCAGTTCTTC.

In this sample, this clone turned up once. The chain carries TRBV6-5 and TRBJ1-1; D call uncertain. V lost 5 bases, J lost 5 bases, and 12 bases lay in between. The CDR3 runs 13 residues. Germline V gene data show CDR1 as MNHEY and CDR2 as SVGAGI. CDR3 in amino acids: CASSNLVGTEAFF. The CDR3 DNA follows: TGTGCCAGCAGTAACCTGGTCGGGACTGAAGCTTTCTTT.

The CDR3 DNA follows: TGTGCCAGCAGCTTAGCTACGGGACTCCAAAACACTGAAGCTTTCTTT. Protein: CASSLATGLQNTEAFF. This chain connects TRBV7-2 to TRBJ1-1; maybe TRBD1 (5 bases). Trimming removed 0 bases from V and 2 bases from J, with 13 bases in between. This CDR3 contains 16 residues. Per the germline V gene, CDR1 is SGHTA and CDR2 is FQGNSA.

The rearrangement joins TRBV27 to TRBJ1-1; D might be TRBD1 (5 bases). Germline loops: CDR1 MNHEY, CDR2 SMNVEV (reference sequence). The CDR3 is 14 residues long. V lost 5 bases, J lost 0 bases, and 10 bases lay in between. CDR3 amino acids: CASSIGVVNTEAFF. DNA of the CDR3: TGTGCCAGCAGTATAGGGGTGGTGAACACTGAAGCTTTCTTT.

The V call is TRBV19, the J call TRBJ1-5; D unresolved. Germline-derived CDR1 and CDR2 are LNHDA and SQIVND (reference sequence). This CDR3 contains 12 residues. With 7 bases removed from V and 1 base from J, the gap between germline ends came to 5 bases. DNA for the CDR3: TGTGCCAGTACTCTAAGCAATCAGCCCCAGCATTTT. As protein: CASTLSNQPQHF.

The J gene is TRBJ1-5, the V gene TRBV30; a weak D match, TRBD1 (6 bases). The CDR3 runs 19 residues. V lost 3 bases and J 0 bases, leaving 24 bases between the germline ends. Germline values: CDR1 GTSNPN, CDR2 SVGIG (reference sequence). The CDR3 nucleotides read TGTGCCTGGAGCGAGGAACAGGGCAAGCTGCGTTATAGCAATCAGCCCCAGCATTTT. Translating gives CAWSEEQGKLRYSNQPQHF.

The chain is built from TRBV10-3 and TRBJ2-3, with TRBD2 matching 8 bases. The trim removed 8 bases at V and 2 bases at J, leaving 12 bases unmatched. Germline loops: CDR1 ENHRY, CDR2 SYGVKD. The CDR3 is made up of 16 amino acids. CDR3 in amino acids: CAISKRESLSTDTQYF. CDR3 coding DNA: TGTGCCATCTCGAAGCGGGAGAGTCTATCCACAGATACGCAGTATTTT.

The genes are TRBV6-2 or TRBV6-3 and TRBJ1-2; no reliable D call. V was shortened by 6 bases and J by 2 bases, with 19 bases between the two germline ends. Germline lookup yields CDR1 MNHEY and CDR2 SVGEGT. The CDR3 length is 16 residues. CDR3 bases: TGTGCCAGCAGCCATTATTTGGGGAGTCCAAACTATGGCTACACCTTC. Amino acids: CASSHYLGSPNYGYTF.

CDR3 region: CASSLASRTSGSNEQFF. The CDR3 DNA sequence: TGCGCCAGCAGCTTGGCCTCACGGACTAGCGGGAGCAATGAGCAGTTCTTC. The chain employs TRBV5-1 and TRBJ2-1; 13 positions match TRBD2. Germline CDR1 SGHRS, CDR2 YFSETQ. V shed 0 bases and J 6 bases; nucleotides not matched to a gene: 6. The CDR3 has 17 amino acids.

V is TRBV6-5 and J is TRBJ2-5; D is perhaps TRBD2 (6 bases). Trimming stripped 6 bases from V and 3 bases from J, with 14 bases between. The CDR3 loop spans 14 amino acids. The V gene's germline CDR1 is MNHEY and CDR2 SVGAGI. The CDR3 loop is CASSPGTSKETQYF. In nucleotides, the CDR3 is TGTGCCAGCAGCCCCGGGACTTCTAAAGAGACCCAGTACTTC.

The chain is built from TRBV6-6 and TRBJ1-3; D might be TRBD1 (5 bases). V was cut by 6 bases and J by 8 bases, with 17 bases left in between. Germline CDR1 reads MNHNY; CDR2 reads SVGAGI (reference sequence). The CDR3 runs 14 residues. CDR3 sequence reads: CASSPSGEGYTIYF. The CDR3 DNA is TGTGCCAGCAGCCCCTCGGGGGAAGGGTACACCATATATTTT.

V gene TRBV3-1 (or the pseudogene TRBV3-2) combines with J gene TRBJ1-5; D gene ambiguous. CDR1 is LGHDT and CDR2 is YNNKEL in the germline V gene (reference sequence). This CDR3 region has 15 residues. V lost 3 bases, J lost 2 bases, and 11 bases lay in between. CDR3 nucleotide sequence: TGTGCCAGCAGCCAGGCGGGTGGGGGCAATCAGCCCCAGCATTTT. Amino acids: CASSQAGGGNQPQHF.

The chain is built from TRBV11-3 and TRBJ2-7, with D perhaps matching TRBD2 (5 bases). The CDR3 loop spans 13 amino acids. Trimming removed 2 bases from V and 3 bases from J, with 8 bases in between. Looked up from germline, CDR1 is SGHNT and CDR2 is YENEEA. Written as DNA, the CDR3 is TGTGCCAGCAGCTTAAGTGGGAGCTACGAGCAGTACGTC. Its protein is CASSLSGSYEQYV.

The chain joins TRBV9 to TRBJ2-4; D uncertain. Trimming shortened V by 0 bases and J by 6 bases, and 7 bases separated the two germline ends. Germline-derived CDR1 and CDR2 are SGDLS and YYNGEE. The CDR3 is made up of 13 amino acids. The CDR3 sequence is CASSVDSLNIQYF. CDR3 nucleotide sequence: TGTGCCAGCAGCGTAGACAGCCTAAACATTCAGTACTTC.

The rearrangement joins TRBV7-9 to TRBJ2-2; 8 bases map to TRBD2. The CDR3 length is 17 residues. With V trimmed by 2 bases and J by 2 bases, 7 bases remained unmatched. CDR1 SEHNR and CDR2 FQNEAQ come from the germline V gene (reference sequence). The CDR3 sequence: CASSLSGGGINTGELFF. The CDR3 region has the DNA TGTGCCAGCAGCTTAAGTGGCGGGGGGATTAACACCGGGGAGCTGTTTTTT.